The clone carrying this T cell receptor (beta chain) appeared a few times. Its antigen is currently unknown. This sample was included in a study of cytomegalovirus exposure and HLA in healthy donors. With 3 bases removed from V and 3 bases from J, the gap between germline ends came to 9 bases. Germline lookup yields CDR1 MNHNS and CDR2 SASEGT. The CDR3 totals 14 residues. Overall study results and limits: Some V segments (TRBV6-2 and TRBV6-3 among them) were excluded as indistinguishable.

Researchers ran the PCR with 60 Vbeta and 13 Jbeta primers. Measured with immunoSEQ multiplex PCR; TCRdb has only the in-frame clones, and not every one. The sample lists 130,000 to 150,000 clones, around 80% occurring once. Sequencing used PBMCs. The chain joins TRBV6-1 to TRBJ1-5, with D unresolved. This clonotype originated in a middle-aged man in good health and CMV-seropositive. The CDR3 spells CASSEAQFNQPQHF. CDR3 sequence (DNA): TGTGCCAGCAGTGAGGCTCAGTTCAATCAGCCCCAGCATTTT.